The T cell receptor beta chain described here comes from a study of blood T cells in healthy people across ages. Study-level results: The diversity estimates, figures obtained from one million T cells, were considered underestimates.

Using a J-beta primer mix together with a sample-barcoded 5' primer, a second PCR was run for about 6 to 12 cycles. Researchers report that a template-switch adaptor with 12 random nucleotides tagged each cDNA molecule. TCRdb called the 5' RACE reads again in MiXCR, with one record for every CDR3 protein. The sample has roughly 680,000 distinct CDR3 sequences; more than 45% are singletons. On this clonotype: Antigen unknown.

The sequence derives from a woman of 80 years or more in good health. Specimen: blood.

CDR3 DNA: TGTGCCAGTAAGAGACAGGCGAACACCGGGGAGCTGTTTTTT. It specifies CASKRQANTGELFF. The chain combines TRBV19 with TRBJ2-2, with D possibly being TRBD1 (6 bases). The CDR3 covers 14 residues. Trimming removed 7 bases from V and 0 bases from J, with 9 bases in between. Germline V gives CDR1 LNHDA, CDR2 SQIVND (reference sequence). The entire variable domain, with the rest obtained from reference TRBV19 and TRBJ2-2, is as follows: DGGITQSPKYLFRKEGQNVTLSCEQNLNHDAMYWYRQDPGQGLRLIYYSQIVNDFQKGDIAEGYSVSREKKESFPLTVTSAQKNPTAFYLCASKRQANTGELFFGEGSRLTVL.